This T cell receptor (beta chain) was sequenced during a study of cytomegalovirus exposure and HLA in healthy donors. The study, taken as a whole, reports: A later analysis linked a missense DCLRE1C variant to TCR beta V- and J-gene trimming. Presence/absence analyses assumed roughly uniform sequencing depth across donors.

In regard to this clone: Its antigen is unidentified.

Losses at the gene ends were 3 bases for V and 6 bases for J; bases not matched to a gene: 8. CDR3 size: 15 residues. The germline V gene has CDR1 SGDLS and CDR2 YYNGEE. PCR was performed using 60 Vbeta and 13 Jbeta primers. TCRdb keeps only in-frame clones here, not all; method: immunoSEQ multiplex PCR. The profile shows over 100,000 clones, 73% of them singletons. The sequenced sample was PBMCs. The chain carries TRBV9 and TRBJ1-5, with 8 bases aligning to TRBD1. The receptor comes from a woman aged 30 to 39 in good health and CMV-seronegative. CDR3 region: CASSATTGEGQPQHF. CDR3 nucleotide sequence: TGTGCCAGCAGCGCTACGACAGGGGAAGGTCAGCCCCAGCATTTT.